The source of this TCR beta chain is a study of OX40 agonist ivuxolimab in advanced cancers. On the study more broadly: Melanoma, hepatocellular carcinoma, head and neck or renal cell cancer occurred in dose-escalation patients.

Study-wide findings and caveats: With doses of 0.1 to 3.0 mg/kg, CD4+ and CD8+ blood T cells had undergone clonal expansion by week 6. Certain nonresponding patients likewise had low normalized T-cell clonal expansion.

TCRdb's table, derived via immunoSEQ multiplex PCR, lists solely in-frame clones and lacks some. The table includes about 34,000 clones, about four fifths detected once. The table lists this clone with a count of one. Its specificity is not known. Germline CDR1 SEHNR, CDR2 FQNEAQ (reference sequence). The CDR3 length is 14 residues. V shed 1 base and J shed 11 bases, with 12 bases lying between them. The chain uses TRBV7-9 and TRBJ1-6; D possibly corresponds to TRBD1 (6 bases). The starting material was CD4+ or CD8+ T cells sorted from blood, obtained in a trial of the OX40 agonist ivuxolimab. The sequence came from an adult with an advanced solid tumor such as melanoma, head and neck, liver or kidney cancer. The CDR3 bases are TGTGCCAGCAGCTTAGAGGGGGGCGGGACACCCCTCCACTTT. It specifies CASSLEGGGTPLHF. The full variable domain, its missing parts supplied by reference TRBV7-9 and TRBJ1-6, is DTGVSQNPRHKITKRGQNVTFRCDPISEHNRLYWYRQTLGQGPEFLTYFQNEAQLEKSRLLSDRFSAERPKGSFSTLEIQRTEQGDSAMYLCASSLEGGGTPLHFGNGTRLTVT.